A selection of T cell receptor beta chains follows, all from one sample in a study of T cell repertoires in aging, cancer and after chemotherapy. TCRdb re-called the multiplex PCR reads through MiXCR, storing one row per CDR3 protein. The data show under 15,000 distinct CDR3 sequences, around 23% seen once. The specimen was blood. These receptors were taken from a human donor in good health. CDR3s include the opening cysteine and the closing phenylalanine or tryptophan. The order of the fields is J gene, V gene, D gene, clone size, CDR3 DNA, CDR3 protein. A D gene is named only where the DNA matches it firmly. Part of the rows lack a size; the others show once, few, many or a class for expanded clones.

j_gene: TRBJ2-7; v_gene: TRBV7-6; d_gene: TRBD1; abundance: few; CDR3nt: TGTGCCAGCAGCAATCGACAGGGCTACGAGCAGTACTTC; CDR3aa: CASSNRQGYEQYF
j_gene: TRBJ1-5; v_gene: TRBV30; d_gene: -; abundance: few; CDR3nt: TGTGCCTGGAGGGGCAGTAGCAATCAGCCCCAGCATTTT; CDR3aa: CAWRGSSNQPQHF
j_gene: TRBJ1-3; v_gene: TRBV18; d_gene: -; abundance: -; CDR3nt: TGTGCCAGCTCACCATTCCGGGGGAGCGGAAACACCATATATTTT; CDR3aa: CASSPFRGSGNTIYF
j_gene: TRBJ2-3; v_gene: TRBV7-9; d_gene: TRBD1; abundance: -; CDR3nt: TGTGCCAGCAGCATAAGACAGGGGGCGGTCAATACGCAGTATTTT; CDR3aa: CASSIRQGAVNTQYF
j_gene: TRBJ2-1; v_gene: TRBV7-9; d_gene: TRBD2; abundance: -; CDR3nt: TGTGCCAGCAGCGATTACGGGGGGGTTTACAATGAGCAGTTCTTC; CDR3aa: CASSDYGGVYNEQFF
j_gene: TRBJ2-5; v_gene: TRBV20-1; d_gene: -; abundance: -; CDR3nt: TGCAGTGCTAGAGTTCCTAGTCAAGAGACCCAGTACTTC; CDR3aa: CSARVPSQETQYF
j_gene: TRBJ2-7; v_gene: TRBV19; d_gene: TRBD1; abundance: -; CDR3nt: TGTGCCAGTGGCCCAGGACAGGGGGTAGGGGAGCAGTACTTC; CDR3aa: CASGPGQGVGEQYF
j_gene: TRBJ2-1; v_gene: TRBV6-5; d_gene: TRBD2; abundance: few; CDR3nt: TGTGCCAGCAGTCGCCCTTCTAGCGGGGGGGAGCATGAGCAGTTCTTC; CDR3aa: CASSRPSSGGEHEQFF
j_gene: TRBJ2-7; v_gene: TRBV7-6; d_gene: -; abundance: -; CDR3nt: TGTGCCAGCAGCTTAGTCCAGAGCTCCTACGAGCAGTACTTC; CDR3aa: CASSLVQSSYEQYF
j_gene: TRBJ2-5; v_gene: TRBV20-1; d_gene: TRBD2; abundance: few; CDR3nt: TGCAGTGCTAACCCGGGGACTATAAGCCAAGAGACCCAGTACTTC; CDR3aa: CSANPGTISQETQYF
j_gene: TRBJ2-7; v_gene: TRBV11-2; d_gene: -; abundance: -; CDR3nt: TGTGCCAGCAGCTTAAAGGTTTACCAGCGGAAGAGGTCCAACGAGCAGTACTTC; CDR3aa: CASSLKVYQRKRSNEQYF
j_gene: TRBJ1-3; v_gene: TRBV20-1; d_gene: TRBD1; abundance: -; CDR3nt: TGCAGTACTTCGACAGGGGTCAAACTGGCGTCTGGAAACACCATATATTTT; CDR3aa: CSTSTGVKLASGNTIYF
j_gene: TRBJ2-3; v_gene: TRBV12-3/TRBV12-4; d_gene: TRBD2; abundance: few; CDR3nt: TGTGCCAGCAGTTTAACCGGGACTAGAGGGTATTTT; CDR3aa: CASSLTGTRGYF
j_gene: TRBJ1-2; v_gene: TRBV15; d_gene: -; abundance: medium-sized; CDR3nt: TGTGCCACCAGCAGAGAAGGGAATGGCTACACCTTC; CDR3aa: CATSREGNGYTF
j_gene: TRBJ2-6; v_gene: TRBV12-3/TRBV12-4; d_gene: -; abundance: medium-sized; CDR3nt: TGTGCCAGCAGTTTAAGAGCAATCTCTGGGGCCAACGTCCTGACTTTC; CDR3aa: CASSLRAISGANVLTF
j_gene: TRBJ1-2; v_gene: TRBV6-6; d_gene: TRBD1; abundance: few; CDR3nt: TGTGCCAGCAGGGACAGGGTTAAATTCTATGGCTACACCTTC; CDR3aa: CASRDRVKFYGYTF
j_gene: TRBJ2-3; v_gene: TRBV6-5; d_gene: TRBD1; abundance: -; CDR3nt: TGTGCCAGCAGTTACTGGGACAGGGGGACAGATACGCAGTATTTT; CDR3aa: CASSYWDRGTDTQYF
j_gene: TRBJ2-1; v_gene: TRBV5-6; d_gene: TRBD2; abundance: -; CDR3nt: TGTGCCAGCAGCGGACTAGCGGGCAATGAGCAGTTCTTC; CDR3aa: CASSGLAGNEQFF
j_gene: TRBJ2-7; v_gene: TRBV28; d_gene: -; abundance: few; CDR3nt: TGTGCCAGCAGACCCGGGGCTTTCTCCTACGAGCAGTACTTC; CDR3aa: CASRPGAFSYEQYF
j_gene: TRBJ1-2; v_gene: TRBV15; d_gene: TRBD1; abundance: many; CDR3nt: TGTGCCGCCCAACAGGGGAAAGACTATGGCTACACCTTC; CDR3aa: CAAQQGKDYGYTF
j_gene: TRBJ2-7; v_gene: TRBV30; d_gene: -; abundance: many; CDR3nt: TGTGCCTGGAGTGGGGAAATCTACGAGCAGTACTTC; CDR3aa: CAWSGEIYEQYF
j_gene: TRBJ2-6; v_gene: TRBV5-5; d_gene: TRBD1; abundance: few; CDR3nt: TGTGCCAGCAGTTACCAAGGGACAGGGGGCGGGTGGGGCTTC; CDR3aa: CASSYQGTGGGWGF
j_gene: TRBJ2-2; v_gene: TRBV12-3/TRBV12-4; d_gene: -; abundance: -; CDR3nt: TGTGCCAGCAGTTTCAGACAGTCATCCGGGGAGCTGTTTTTT; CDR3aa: CASSFRQSSGELFF